This TCR beta chain stems from a study of cytomegalovirus exposure and HLA in healthy donors. The germline V gene encodes CDR1 MNHEY and CDR2 SVGAGI. J was trimmed by 6 bases and V by 4 bases; bases with no gene match: 11. The length of the CDR3 is 16 residues. Primers included in the PCR were 60 Vbeta and 13 Jbeta primers. Repertoires were generated with immunoSEQ multiplex PCR, while TCRdb's copy carries only in-frame clones and drops some. The sample lists over 75,000 clones; roughly 80% were seen once. This clone appeared a few times. This likely traces to a read error, being one base from a far larger clone. Different DNA sequences within this sample yield the same CDR3. Each donor's status was that of a healthy bone marrow donor.

This sequence was found in a man between 40 and 49 years old in good health and CMV-seropositive. The source material was PBMCs. J is TRBJ2-2 and V is TRBV6-5; 7 bases are shared with TRBD2. CDR3: CASSSSGGAAAGELFF. The CDR3, as DNA: TGTGCCAGCAGTTCTAGCGGTGGGGCTGCGGCCGGGGAGCTGTTTTTT.